The next 19 T cell receptor beta chains were all read from a single sample in a study of blood T cell repertoires in COVID-19. Produced via immunoSEQ multiplex PCR; TCRdb's table is partial and in-frame only. The sample gives around 620,000 clones, 90% of which show up once; roughly 0.25% is in the top ten. The specimen sequenced was peripheral blood. These receptors all stem from a woman between 18 and 29 years old with acute or convalescent COVID-19.

This clone appeared a single time. This sequence joins TRBV5-8 and TRBJ2-3; D is uncertain. Between the trimmed V and J ends, which lost 4 bases and 0 bases, there was a span of 15 bases. In germline, CDR1 is SGHTS, CDR2 YDEGEE. The length of the CDR3 is 16 residues. The CDR3 sequence is CASSVEQISSTDTQYF. The CDR3 nucleotides read TGTGCCAGCAGCGTAGAACAGATATCTAGCACAGATACGCAGTATTTT.

The rearrangement links TRBV6-6 to TRBJ1-3; D might be TRBD1 (6 bases). Trimming pared 6 bases from V and 2 bases from J, leaving 11 bases between. This CDR3 contains 14 residues. Germline V CDR1 and CDR2: MNHNY, SVGAGI (reference sequence). The CDR3 sequence is CASSSRGTGNTIYF. DNA of the CDR3: TGTGCCAGCAGCTCCAGGGGAACTGGAAACACCATATATTTT.

V usage is TRBV11-2 and J usage is TRBJ1-2; D ambiguous. This CDR3 spans 13 amino acids. Germline values: CDR1 SGHAT, CDR2 FQNNGV. Trimming removed 1 base from V and 1 base from J, with 4 bases in between. In DNA, the CDR3 is TGTGCCAGCAGCTTAGTCCTTAACTATGGCTACACCTTC. It specifies CASSLVLNYGYTF.

The V gene is TRBV6-6, the J gene TRBJ1-1; maybe TRBD1 (6 bases). V was trimmed by 6 bases and J by 3 bases, leaving 17 bases between them. In germline, CDR1 is MNHNY, CDR2 SVGAGI (reference sequence). CDR3 length: 15 amino acids. The CDR3 nucleotides read TGTGCCAGCAGCCCCGGGACATCGTGGGACACTGAAGCTTTCTTT. Protein sequence: CASSPGTSWDTEAFF.

The CDR3 sequence: CAWSEGTSKLANQPQHF. In DNA, the CDR3 is TGTGCCTGGAGTGAGGGGACATCCAAGCTCGCCAATCAGCCCCAGCATTTT. The rearrangement uses TRBV30 and TRBJ1-5, with D possibly being TRBD1 (6 bases). This CDR3 region has 17 residues. Looked up from germline, CDR1 is GTSNPN and CDR2 is SVGIG (reference sequence). Trimming took 1 base from V and 3 from J, leaving 19 bases between them.

The chain employs TRBV4-1 and TRBJ2-1; 8 nucleotides align to TRBD1. The germline gives CDR1 MGHRA, CDR2 YSYEKL. V shed 8 bases and J 7 bases; nucleotides not matched to a gene: 7. The length of the CDR3 is 13 residues. CDR3 DNA sequence: TGCGCCAGCTCTCGACAGGGGATGAATGAGCAGTTCTTC. Protein product: CASSRQGMNEQFF.

V and J are TRBV24-1 and TRBJ2-3; weak D call: TRBD2 (6 bases). V dropped 3 bases and J dropped 5 bases, with 20 bases sitting between them. Germline loops: CDR1 KGHDR, CDR2 SFDVKD. This CDR3 contains 17 residues. The CDR3 is CATSDIAPGSGGDTQYF. For the CDR3, the DNA is TGTGCCACCAGTGATATCGCCCCGGGATCCGGGGGAGATACGCAGTATTTT.

The genes are TRBV11-2 and TRBJ1-1, with D possibly matching TRBD1 (5 bases). The CDR3 runs to 12 residues. Germline loops: CDR1 SGHAT, CDR2 FQNNGV. Trimming pared 1 base from V and 11 bases from J, leaving 11 bases between. CDR3 loop: CASSLGGVWAFF. The CDR3 DNA reads as TGTGCCAGCAGCTTAGGGGGGGTTTGGGCTTTCTTT.

The rearrangement joins TRBV19 to TRBJ2-3; 9 nucleotides align to TRBD1. The germline V gene has CDR1 LNHDA and CDR2 SQIVND (reference sequence). The CDR3 length is 18 residues. Trimming cost V 3 bases and J 0 bases; bases outside gene matches: 10. The CDR3 DNA reads as TGTGCCAGTAGTATTGGACAGGGGCTAGGATCTAGCACAGATACGCAGTATTTT. Translation gives CASSIGQGLGSSTDTQYF.

The gene calls are TRBV5-8 and TRBJ1-2; the match to TRBD1 covers 8 bases. The CDR3 has 15 residues. The V gene end was trimmed by 5 bases and the J gene end by 3 bases; junction bases not matched to a gene: 9. CDR1 and CDR2 from the germline V gene are SGHTS and YDEGEE. This CDR3 is CASRYRQGTHYGYTF. CDR3 bases: TGTGCCAGCAGATATAGACAGGGGACTCACTATGGCTACACCTTC.

This clone was seen only a few times. The V call is TRBV5-6, the J call TRBJ1-1; unclear D gene. CDR3 length: 15 amino acids. The germline V and J ends were trimmed by 0 bases and 1 base, with 10 bases remaining between them. The germline V gene encodes CDR1 SGHDT and CDR2 YYEEEE. CDR3 in DNA: TGTGCCAGCAGCTTGGATCACCAGGCGAACACTGAAGCTTTCTTT. Its translation is CASSLDHQANTEAFF.

This chain uses TRBV7-3 with TRBJ2-7; a possible D gene is TRBD2 (5 bases). V was pared by 0 bases and J by 7 bases, with 16 bases between. The CDR3 length is 15 residues. Looked up from germline, CDR1 is SGHTA and CDR2 is FQGTGA. The CDR3 sequence: CASSLTTGPTGEQYF. The CDR3 region has the DNA TGTGCCAGCAGCTTAACGACGGGCCCAACGGGGGAGCAGTACTTC.

The chain links TRBV7-8 to TRBJ1-2; 10 positions agree with TRBD1. The CDR3 extends over 16 amino acids. Germline V gives CDR1 SGHVS, CDR2 FQNEAQ. V shed 1 base, J shed 8 bases, and the junction held 10 bases outside the gene matches. CDR3 nucleotides: TGTGCCAGCAGCTTAGGGGTGGGACAGGGGAGTTGGGGCTACACCTTC. Translating it yields CASSLGVGQGSWGYTF. Full variable domain (rest looked up from reference TRBV7-8 and TRBJ1-2): GAGVSQSPRYKVAKRGQDVALRCDPISGHVSLFWYQQALGQGPEFLTYFQNEAQLDKSGLPSDRFFAERPEGSVSTLKIQRTQQEDSAVYLCASSLGVGQGSWGYTFGSGTRLTVV.

V usage is TRBV7-2 and J usage is TRBJ1-6; the D gene is possibly TRBD1 (6 bases). Looked up from germline, CDR1 is SGHTA and CDR2 is FQGNSA. The V end lost 5 bases, the J end lost 9 bases, and 11 bases lay between the germline ends. This CDR3 comprises 13 residues. The CDR3: CASSAQGGSPLHF. The CDR3 nucleotides are TGTGCCAGCAGCGCACAGGGCGGTTCACCCCTCCACTTT. Full variable domain (rest looked up from reference TRBV7-2 and TRBJ1-6): GAGVSQSPSNKVTEKGKDVELRCDPISGHTALYWYRQSLGQGLEFLIYFQGNSAPDKSGLPSDRFSAERTGGSVSTLTIQRTQQEDSAVYLCASSAQGGSPLHFGNGTRLTVT.

The rearrangement uses TRBV7-3 and TRBJ2-1, with TRBD2 as a possible D gene (5 bases). Germline CDR1 is SGHTA and CDR2 is FQGTGA. V lost 2 bases to trimming and J lost 7 bases, with 15 bases between them. The CDR3 length is 15 residues. In DNA, the CDR3 is TGTGCCAGCAGCTTACTCAGCGGAGAGCGGAATGAGCAGTTCTTC. Amino acids: CASSLLSGERNEQFF.

The chain couples TRBV2 to TRBJ1-1; D possibly corresponds to TRBD1 (6 bases). This CDR3 is built from 14 residues. Germline CDR1 reads SNHLY; CDR2 reads FYNNEI. Between the trimmed V and J ends, which lost 7 bases and 5 bases, there was a span of 17 bases. DNA of the CDR3: TGTGCCAGCAAGATGACCCGGCAGGGGACTGAAGCTTTCTTT. It specifies CASKMTRQGTEAFF.

This chain connects TRBV9 to TRBJ2-7; D might be TRBD2 (5 bases). The V and J ends lost 5 bases and 0 bases respectively, with 15 bases between them. The germline CDR1 and CDR2 sequences are SGDLS and YYNGEE. The CDR3 runs 15 residues. The CDR3 loop is CASSQTPGNSYEQYF. The CDR3, as DNA: TGTGCCAGCAGTCAAACCCCCGGGAACTCCTACGAGCAGTACTTC.

The chain uses TRBV9 and TRBJ1-3, with D perhaps TRBD1 (6 bases). This CDR3 region has 15 residues. Per the germline V gene, CDR1 is SGDLS and CDR2 is YYNGEE. V lost 2 bases, J lost 9 bases, and 18 bases lay in between. As DNA, the CDR3 is TGTGCCAGCAGCGTGGAAACGACAGGTATAGGCACCATATATTTT. Protein product: CASSVETTGIGTIYF.

This clone was observed at least ten times. This sequence joins TRBV6-4 and TRBJ1-1, with unresolved D. Trimming stripped 3 bases from V and 1 base from J, with 6 bases between. The CDR3 is 13 amino acids. In germline, CDR1 is MRHNA, CDR2 SNTAGT. The CDR3 nucleotides read TGTGCCAGCAGTGAGCGGTCGAACACTGAAGCTTTCTTT. Amino acid sequence: CASSERSNTEAFF.